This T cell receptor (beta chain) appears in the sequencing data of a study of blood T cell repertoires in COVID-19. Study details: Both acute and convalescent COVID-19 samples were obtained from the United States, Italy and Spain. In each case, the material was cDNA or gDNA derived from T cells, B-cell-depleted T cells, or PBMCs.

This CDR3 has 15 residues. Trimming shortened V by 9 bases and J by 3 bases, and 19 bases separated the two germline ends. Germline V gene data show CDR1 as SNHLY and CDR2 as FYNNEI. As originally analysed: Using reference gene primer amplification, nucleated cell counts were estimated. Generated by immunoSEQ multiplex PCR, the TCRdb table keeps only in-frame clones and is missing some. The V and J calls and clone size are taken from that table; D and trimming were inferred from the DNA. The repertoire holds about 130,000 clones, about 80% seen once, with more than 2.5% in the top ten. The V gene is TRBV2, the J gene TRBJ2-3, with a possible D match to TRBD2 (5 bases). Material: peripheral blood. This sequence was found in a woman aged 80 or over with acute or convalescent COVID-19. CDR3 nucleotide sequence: TGTGCCAGAGATGACCGGGATACGAAGACAGATACGCAGTATTTT. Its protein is CARDDRDTKTDTQYF.